A single sample gave rise to the 28 T cell receptor beta chains below, sequenced in a study of shared clonotypes between healthy human individuals (dated by TCRdb to about 2020). The library was generated by the immunoSEQ multiplex PCR assay. TCRdb's version of the immuneACCESS table is confined to in-frame rearrangements and falls short of the full clone set. An unresolved V gene accounts for under half of the shortfall where checked; the remainder is of unknown origin. Within this sample are about 1 million clones, with under 80% of them counted one time only. The ten largest make up 1.5% of the sample. The sequenced material came from memory CD4+ T cells sorted from blood. Explained via the paper, the cell subset or site label denotes: CD45RA-negative fraction. Receptors were obtained from a man aged 18 to 30 in good health.

The chain employs TRBV12-5 and TRBJ2-7; D ambiguous. CDR1 LGHNT and CDR2 FRNRAP come from the germline V gene. The V end lost 0 bases, the J end lost 0 bases, and 12 bases lay between the germline ends. The CDR3 covers 16 residues. CDR3 loop: CASGLVLASSSYEQYF. CDR3 nucleotides: TGTGCTAGTGGTTTGGTACTGGCGTCTAGCTCCTACGAGCAGTACTTC. The complete variable domain, with remaining parts taken from reference TRBV12-5 and TRBJ2-7, reads DARVTQTPRHKVTEMGQEVTMRCQPILGHNTVFWYRQTMMQGLELLAYFRNRAPLDDSGMPKDRFSAEMPDATLATLKIQPSEPRDSAVYFCASGLVLASSSYEQYFGPGTRLTVT.

The chain employs TRBV5-1 and TRBJ2-5, with 7 bases matching TRBD1. The J call may be in error: the DNA end matches TRBJ2-7 better. This CDR3 comprises 14 residues. The germline gives CDR1 SGHRS, CDR2 YFSETQ. The CDR3 reads CASKDRDSSYEQYF. The CDR3 nucleotides read TGCGCCAGCAAGGATAGGGACAGCTCCTACGAGCAGTACTTC.

This clone was detected once. This chain joins TRBV5-6 and TRBJ1-6, with D unresolved. Germline V gives CDR1 SGHDT, CDR2 YYEEEE. Trimming took 0 bases from V and 0 from J, leaving 10 bases between them. The CDR3 totals 17 residues. CDR3 DNA sequence: TGTGCCAGCAGCTTGGCCGCCCAGAGCTCCTATAATTCACCCCTCCACTTT. Its protein is CASSLAAQSSYNSPLHF.

J is TRBJ2-5 and V is TRBV5-6, with D uncertain. Germline CDR1 reads SGHDT; CDR2 reads YYEEEE. V shed 7 bases and J shed 3 bases, with 19 bases lying between them. The CDR3 covers 15 residues. The CDR3 DNA reads TGTGCCAGCGGCAGTCTAGTCACCCCCGAAGAGACCCAGTACTTC. Translated: CASGSLVTPEETQYF.

This clone was detected once. The V gene is TRBV6-6, the J gene TRBJ2-1; 8 nucleotides line up with TRBD2. CDR3 length: 15 amino acids. With 6 bases clipped from V and 5 bases from J, the junction kept 9 bases outside the gene matches. CDR1 and CDR2 from the germline V gene are MNHNY and SVGAGI (reference sequence). CDR3 sequence reads: CASSQSGSAHNEQFF. CDR3 bases: TGTGCCAGCAGCCAAAGCGGGAGCGCCCACAATGAGCAGTTCTTC.

The sample holds one count of this clone. The chain uses TRBV4-1 and TRBJ2-6; D is uncertain. This CDR3 comprises 17 residues. Germline CDR1 is MGHRA and CDR2 is YSYEKL. Deletions cut 0 bases from V and 0 bases from J, with 9 bases between. As DNA, the CDR3 is TGCGCCAGCAGCCAAGACCCAACCCTCTCTGGGGCCAACGTCCTGACTTTC. It encodes CASSQDPTLSGANVLTF.

V is TRBV18 and J is TRBJ1-1; 8 bases match TRBD1. Per the germline V gene, CDR1 is KGHSH and CDR2 is LQKENI. V gave up 2 bases and J gave up 3 bases; unmatched junction bases: 2. This CDR3 spans 14 amino acids. The CDR3 DNA reads TGTGCCAGCTCACCAGGCAGGGGGCACACTGAAGCTTTCTTT. It specifies CASSPGRGHTEAFF.

This clone occurred a few times. This rearrangement joins TRBV7-9 to TRBJ2-5; 9 bases fit TRBD1. J was trimmed by 4 bases and V by 5 bases; bases with no gene match: 8. Germline V gene data show CDR1 as SEHNR and CDR2 as FQNEAQ (reference sequence). CDR3 length equals 15 residues. The chain's CDR3 is CASSVGTGTGETQYF. CDR3 sequence (DNA): TGTGCCAGCAGCGTCGGGACAGGGACGGGAGAGACCCAGTACTTC.

V usage is TRBV6-4 and J usage is TRBJ2-1; 10 positions agree with TRBD2. Per the germline V gene, CDR1 is MRHNA and CDR2 is SNTAGT. After removal of 6 bases from V and 5 bases from J, the junction contained 7 bases not matched to a gene. The CDR3 totals 15 residues. This CDR3 is CASSPLAGIDNEQFF. The CDR3 DNA sequence: TGTGCCAGCAGCCCACTAGCGGGAATCGACAATGAGCAGTTCTTC.

This clone showed up just a few times. Other DNA sequences in this specimen translate into the identical CDR3. The CDR3, as DNA: TGTGCCAGTAGCACGACAGCGAACACTGAAGCTTTCTTT. Translated: CASSTTANTEAFF. The chain uses TRBV19 and TRBJ1-1, with a tentative D call TRBD1 (5 bases). There are 13 residues in the CDR3. Germline CDR1 and CDR2: LNHDA and SQIVND (reference sequence). V shed 6 bases and J shed 1 base, with 9 bases lying between them.

The V call is TRBV18, the J call TRBJ2-1; D gene uncertain. The CDR3 runs 16 residues. Germline loops: CDR1 KGHSH, CDR2 LQKENI. The V end lost 6 bases, the J end lost 0 bases, and 15 bases lay between the germline ends. The CDR3 sequence: CASSPGAYSSYNEQFF. The CDR3 DNA is TGTGCCAGCTCGCCAGGCGCTTATAGCTCCTACAATGAGCAGTTCTTC.

The chain combines TRBV30 with TRBJ2-7, with D perhaps matching TRBD2 (5 bases). The CDR3 sequence is 15 residues long. Germline CDR1 is GTSNPN and CDR2 is SVGIG (reference sequence). V dropped 0 bases and J dropped 3 bases, with 15 bases sitting between them. CDR3 region: CAWSVSLGRGYEQYF. The CDR3 bases are TGTGCCTGGAGTGTTTCGCTTGGACGGGGCTACGAGCAGTACTTC.

The chain recombines TRBV5-1 with TRBJ2-2; tentatively, D is TRBD1 (6 bases). This CDR3 has 15 residues. Trimming left V 3 bases short and J 5 bases short, with 14 bases between. In germline, CDR1 is SGHRS, CDR2 YFSETQ. The CDR3 spells CASSWTGTPTGELFF. Written as DNA, the CDR3 is TGCGCCAGCAGCTGGACCGGGACACCGACCGGGGAGCTGTTTTTT.

The CDR3 protein is CASNPRGGQGYGYTF. The CDR3 nucleotides read TGTGCCAGCAACCCTAGGGGGGGGCAGGGCTATGGCTACACCTTC. The gene calls are TRBV7-9 and TRBJ1-2; maybe TRBD1 (6 bases). The CDR3 runs to 15 residues. CDR1 and CDR2 from the germline V gene are SEHNR and FQNEAQ (reference sequence). V was trimmed by 7 bases and J by 4 bases, leaving 19 bases between them.

For this clone: Within the sample, other DNA sequences also encode this same CDR3. The rearrangement links TRBV20-1 to TRBJ2-3, with D perhaps TRBD2 (5 bases). V lost 5 bases and J 5 bases, leaving 8 bases between the germline ends. The CDR3 has 11 amino acids. The germline CDR1 and CDR2 sequences are DFQATT and SNEGSKA (reference sequence). CDR3 in DNA: TGCAGTGCTGGACTGTTAGATACGCAGTATTTT. This encodes CSAGLLDTQYF.

Worth noting for this clone: Additional DNA sequences in this sample encode the identical CDR3. The chain joins TRBV6-1 to TRBJ2-2, with 11 positions matching TRBD1. Germline CDR1 is MNHNS and CDR2 is SASEGT. V shed 6 bases and J 5 bases; nucleotides not matched to a gene: 5. This CDR3 spans 15 amino acids. CDR3 sequence: CASRAGTGGTGELFF. The CDR3 DNA follows: TGTGCCAGCAGGGCGGGGACAGGGGGGACCGGGGAGCTGTTTTTT.

The V and J genes are TRBV5-1 and TRBJ2-2; D remains unclear. This CDR3 region has 13 residues. With 3 bases removed from V and 5 bases from J, the gap between germline ends came to 8 bases. The germline CDR1 and CDR2 sequences are SGHRS and YFSETQ. The CDR3 loop is CASSSLETGELFF. The CDR3 DNA is TGCGCCAGCAGCTCCTTAGAGACCGGGGAGCTGTTTTTT.

The genes are TRBV6-5 and TRBJ1-2; D remains ambiguous. This CDR3 is built from 15 residues. Per germline, CDR1 MNHEY and CDR2 SVGAGI. The V and J ends lost 7 bases and 5 bases respectively, with 20 bases between them. Here the CDR3 DNA reads TGTGCCAGCAATAGACTCGGACTATCAGGTTATGGCTACACCTTC. This codes for CASNRLGLSGYGYTF.

CDR3 protein: CASSATGGNTEAFF. For the CDR3, the DNA is TGTGCCAGCAGCGCCACAGGCGGGAACACTGAAGCTTTCTTT. V is TRBV2 and J is TRBJ1-1; perhaps TRBD1 as D (5 bases). Germline V gene lookup returns CDR1 SNHLY and CDR2 FYNNEI. The CDR3 is made up of 14 amino acids. V lost 6 bases and J lost 1, with 12 bases in between.

This clone was seen a few times. V gene TRBV5-1 combines with J gene TRBJ2-3; TRBD2 matches 15 bases. This CDR3 has 17 amino acids. CDR1 is SGHRS and CDR2 is YFSETQ in the germline V gene. The ends lost 0 bases at V and 3 bases at J; junction bases unmatched: 2. CDR3 amino acids: CASSLGTSGRVTDTQYF. DNA for the CDR3: TGCGCCAGCAGCTTGGGGACTAGCGGGAGGGTGACAGATACGCAGTATTTT.

The chain has TRBV10-3 and TRBJ2-3, with TRBD2 matching 10 bases. The V segment lost 3 bases and the J segment 6 bases; nucleotides outside the gene matches: 6. The CDR3 is 15 amino acids. Germline-derived CDR1 and CDR2 are ENHRY and SYGVKD. CDR3 protein: CAISERGLATDTQYF. The CDR3 nucleotides are TGTGCCATCAGTGAAAGGGGACTAGCGACGGATACGCAGTATTTT.

This clone was observed a few times. V gene TRBV5-4 combines with J gene TRBJ2-3, with D perhaps matching TRBD1 (6 bases). This CDR3 is built from 14 residues. CDR1 is SGHNT, CDR2 YYREEE, per germline (reference sequence). The germline V and J ends were trimmed by 4 bases and 0 bases, with 9 bases remaining between them. This CDR3 is CASSVGQSTDTQYF. The CDR3 coding sequence is TGTGCCAGCAGCGTAGGACAGAGCACAGATACGCAGTATTTT.

The chain joins TRBV6-1 to TRBJ2-7; maybe TRBD1 (6 bases). Trimming took off 5 bases at V and 4 bases at J, with 15 bases between the two ends. This CDR3 is built from 14 residues. Germline loops: CDR1 MNHNS, CDR2 SASEGT. Here the CDR3 DNA reads TGTGCCAGCAGTCATCGGGACACTGGGTACGAGCAGTACTTC. Residues: CASSHRDTGYEQYF.

The chain combines TRBV7-9 with TRBJ2-5; D is undetermined. The CDR3 runs to 12 residues. Germline lookup yields CDR1 SEHNR and CDR2 FQNEAQ (reference sequence). V lost 4 bases to trimming and J lost 5 bases, with 8 bases between them. The CDR3 loop reads CASSYLAETQYF. The CDR3 DNA follows: TGTGCCAGCAGCTACCTTGCGGAGACCCAGTACTTC.

The chain carries TRBV19 and TRBJ1-5; 8 bases map to TRBD1. V shed 3 bases and J 0 bases; nucleotides not matched to a gene: 4. The CDR3 runs to 16 residues. Germline V gives CDR1 LNHDA, CDR2 SQIVND (reference sequence). The CDR3 here is CASSIDRGDSNQPQHF. The DNA of the CDR3 is TGTGCCAGTAGTATCGACAGGGGCGATAGCAATCAGCCCCAGCATTTT. Full variable domain (outside the CDR3, taken from reference TRBV19 and TRBJ1-5): DGGITQSPKYLFRKEGQNVTLSCEQNLNHDAMYWYRQDPGQGLRLIYYSQIVNDFQKGDIAEGYSVSREKKESFPLTVTSAQKNPTAFYLCASSIDRGDSNQPQHFGDGTRLSIL.

The chain is built from TRBV5-1 and TRBJ2-5, with TRBD1 matching 8 bases. V shed 3 bases and J 2 bases; nucleotides not matched to a gene: 9. Germline values: CDR1 SGHRS, CDR2 YFSETQ. CDR3 size: 16 residues. The CDR3 region has the DNA TGCGCCAGCAGCTCGTGGGGGACAGGCACACAAGAGACCCAGTACTTC. Its protein is CASSSWGTGTQETQYF.

This clone turned up a few times. The rearrangement joins TRBV4-2 to TRBJ2-5; TRBD2 matches at 9 bases. Germline V gene data show CDR1 as LGHNA and CDR2 as YNFKEQ. J gave up 4 bases and V 1 base, and 7 bases lay outside the gene matches. The CDR3 spans 16 residues. The CDR3 is CASSQAQRGAPETQYF. The CDR3 DNA reads as TGTGCCAGCAGCCAAGCGCAGCGGGGGGCACCAGAGACCCAGTACTTC.

This chain joins TRBV28 and TRBJ2-7; no firm D call. This CDR3 is 13 amino acids long. Germline CDR1 MDHEN, CDR2 SYDVKM. Trimming shortened V by 6 bases and J by 7 bases, and 16 bases separated the two germline ends. The CDR3 protein is CASSRLLGGEQYF. In DNA, the CDR3 is TGTGCCAGCAGCCGCCTCCTGGGTGGTGAGCAGTACTTC.